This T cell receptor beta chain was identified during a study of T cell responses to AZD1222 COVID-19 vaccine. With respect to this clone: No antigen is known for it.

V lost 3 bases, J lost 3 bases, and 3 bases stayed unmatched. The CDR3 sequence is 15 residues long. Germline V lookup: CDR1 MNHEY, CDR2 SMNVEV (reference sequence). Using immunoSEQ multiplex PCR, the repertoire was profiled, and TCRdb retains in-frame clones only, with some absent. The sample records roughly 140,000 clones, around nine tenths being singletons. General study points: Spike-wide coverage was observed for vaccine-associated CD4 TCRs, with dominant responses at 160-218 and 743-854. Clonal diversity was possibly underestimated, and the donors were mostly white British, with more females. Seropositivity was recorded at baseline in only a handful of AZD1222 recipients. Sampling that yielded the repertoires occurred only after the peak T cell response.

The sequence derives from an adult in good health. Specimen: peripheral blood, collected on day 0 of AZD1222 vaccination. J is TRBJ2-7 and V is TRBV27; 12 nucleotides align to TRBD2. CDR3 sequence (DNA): TGTGCCAGCAGTTTTGGACTAGCGGGAAACTACGAGCAGTACTTC. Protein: CASSFGLAGNYEQYF.